This T cell receptor (beta chain) originates from a study of blood T cell repertoires in COVID-19. Patients at the Seattle site were enrolled during active infection and followed longitudinally. Per the germline V gene, CDR1 is SGHAT and CDR2 is FQNNGV. The CDR3 totals 15 residues. The junction had 2 bases not matched to a gene; V was cut back by 0 bases and J by 4 bases. Study processing details: Amplification of reference gene primers was used by the study to estimate nucleated cell counts. TCRdb's table, derived via immunoSEQ multiplex PCR, lists solely in-frame clones and lacks some. The D gene and trimming were derived from the DNA, and the V and J assignments and clone size from that table. The sample lists around 340,000 clones, 86% occurring once.

The sequenced sample was peripheral blood. This sequence joins TRBV11-2 and TRBJ2-5; 10 bases match TRBD2. This receptor was obtained from a woman between 55 and 75 years old with COVID-19, enrolled during active disease. The CDR3 reads CASSLDRTSGETQYF. DNA for the CDR3: TGTGCCAGCAGCTTAGATAGGACTAGCGGAGAGACCCAGTACTTC.